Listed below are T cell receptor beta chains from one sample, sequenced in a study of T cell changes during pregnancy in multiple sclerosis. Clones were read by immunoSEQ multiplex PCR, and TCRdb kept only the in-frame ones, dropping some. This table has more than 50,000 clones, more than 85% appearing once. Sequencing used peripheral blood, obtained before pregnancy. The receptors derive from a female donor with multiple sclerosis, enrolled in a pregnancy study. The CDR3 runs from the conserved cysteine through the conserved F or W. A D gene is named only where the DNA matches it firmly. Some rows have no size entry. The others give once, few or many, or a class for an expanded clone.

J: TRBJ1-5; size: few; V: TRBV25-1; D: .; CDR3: CASRQNNQPQHF; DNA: TGTGCCAGCAGACAGAACAATCAGCCCCAGCATTTT
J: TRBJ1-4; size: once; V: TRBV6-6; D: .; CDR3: CASSTGGPNEKLFF; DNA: TGTGCCAGCAGTACGGGAGGACCTAATGAAAAACTGTTTTTT
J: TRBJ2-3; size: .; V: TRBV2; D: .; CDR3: CASYPALSGTQYF; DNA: TGTGCTAGCTATCCAGCGCTGTCTGGTACGCAGTATTTT
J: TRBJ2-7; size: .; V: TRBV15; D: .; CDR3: CATSRVSGVPYEQYF; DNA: TGTGCCACCAGCAGAGTTTCAGGGGTACCCTACGAGCAGTACTTC
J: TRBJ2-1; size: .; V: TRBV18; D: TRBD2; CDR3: CASSPDQRGSNEQFF; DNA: TGTGCCAGCTCACCGGACCAGCGGGGGTCTAATGAGCAGTTCTTC
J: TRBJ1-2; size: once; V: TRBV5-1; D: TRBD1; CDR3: CASSLGGQAAGYTF; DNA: TGCGCCAGCAGCTTGGGCGGACAGGCGGCCGGCTACACCTTC
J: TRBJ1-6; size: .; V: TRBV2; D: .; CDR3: CASSENLAGAGSPLHF; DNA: TGTGCCAGCAGTGAAAATTTGGCGGGGGCGGGTTCACCCCTCCACTTT
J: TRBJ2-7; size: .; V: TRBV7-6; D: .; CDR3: CASSLVGDYPNYEQYF; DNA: TGTGCCAGCAGCTTAGTGGGCGACTACCCGAACTACGAGCAGTACTTC
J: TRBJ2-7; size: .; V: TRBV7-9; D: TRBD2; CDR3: CASSWGLAGGPADEQYF; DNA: TGTGCCAGCAGCTGGGGACTAGCGGGGGGGCCCGCAGACGAGCAGTACTTC
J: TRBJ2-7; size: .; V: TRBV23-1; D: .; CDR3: CASWGTSDFYEQYF; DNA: TGCGCCAGCTGGGGAACATCGGACTTCTACGAGCAGTACTTC
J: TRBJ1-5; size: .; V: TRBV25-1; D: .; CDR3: CASSTQTANQPQHF; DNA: TGTGCCAGCAGTACCCAGACAGCCAATCAGCCCCAGCATTTT
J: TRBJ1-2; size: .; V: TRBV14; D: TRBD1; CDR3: CASSQRTGVVRGYTF; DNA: TGTGCCAGCAGCCAACGGACAGGAGTAGTGAGAGGCTACACCTTC
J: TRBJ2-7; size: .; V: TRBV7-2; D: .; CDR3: CASSLNRYEQYF; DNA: TGTGCCAGCAGCCTGAATAGATACGAGCAGTACTTC
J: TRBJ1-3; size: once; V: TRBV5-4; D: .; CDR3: CASSYSGWGNTIYF; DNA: TGTGCCAGCAGCTACTCAGGGTGGGGAAACACCATATATTTT
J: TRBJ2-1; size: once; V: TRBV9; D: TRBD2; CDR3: CASSVAPSGKYNEQFF; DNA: TGTGCCAGCAGCGTAGCGCCTAGCGGGAAGTACAATGAGCAGTTCTTC
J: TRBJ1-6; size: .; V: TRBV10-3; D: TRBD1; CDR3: CAISVGEQGGSPLHF; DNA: TGTGCCATCAGTGTGGGCGAACAGGGGGGTTCACCCCTCCACTTT
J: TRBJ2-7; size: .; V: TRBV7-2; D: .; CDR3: CASSLRGWAEVYEQYF; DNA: TGTGCCAGCAGCTTACGGGGTTGGGCAGAAGTCTACGAGCAGTACTTC
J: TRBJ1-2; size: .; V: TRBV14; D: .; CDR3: CASSPGGYGYTF; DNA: TGTGCCAGCAGCCCGGGGGGATATGGCTACACCTTC
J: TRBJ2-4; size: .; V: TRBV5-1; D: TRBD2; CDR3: CASSPGGTSRIQYF; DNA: TGCGCCAGCAGCCCCGGGGGGACTTCCCGGATTCAGTACTTC
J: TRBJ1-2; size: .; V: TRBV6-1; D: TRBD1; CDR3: CASSHPSGGDYGYTF; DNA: TGTGCCAGCAGCCACCCCTCAGGGGGAGACTATGGCTACACCTTC
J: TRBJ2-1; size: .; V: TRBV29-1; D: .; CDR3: CSVIVSGFREQFF; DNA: TGCAGCGTTATTGTTTCGGGTTTCCGCGAGCAGTTCTTC
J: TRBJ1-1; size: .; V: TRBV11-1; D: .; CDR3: CASSLPGGTEAFF; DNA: TGTGCCAGCAGCTTACCGGGGGGCACTGAAGCTTTCTTT
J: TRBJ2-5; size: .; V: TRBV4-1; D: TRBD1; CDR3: CASRQGGGETQYF; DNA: TGCGCCAGCAGACAGGGGGGTGGTGAGACCCAGTACTTC
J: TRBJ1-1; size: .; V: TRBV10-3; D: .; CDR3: CAISGTGGREGLTEAFF; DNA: TGTGCCATCAGTGGCACCGGGGGACGGGAGGGTTTGACTGAAGCTTTCTTT
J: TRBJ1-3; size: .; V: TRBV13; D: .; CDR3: CASSLGRADTIYF; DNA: TGTGCCAGCAGCTTAGGACGCGCGGACACCATATATTTT
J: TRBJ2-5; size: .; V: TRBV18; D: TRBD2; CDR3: CASSPLDGTGLAGQETQYF; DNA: TGTGCCAGCTCACCCCTCGATGGGACGGGACTAGCGGGGCAAGAGACCCAGTACTTC
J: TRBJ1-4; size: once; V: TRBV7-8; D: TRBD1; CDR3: CASSLDHGTALATNEKLFF; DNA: TGTGCCAGCAGCTTAGACCACGGGACAGCACTTGCAACTAATGAAAAACTGTTTTTT
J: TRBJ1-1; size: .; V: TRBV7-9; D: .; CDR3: CASSLLGAGGKTEAFF; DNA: TGTGCCAGCAGCTTATTGGGCGCGGGGGGGAAAACTGAAGCTTTCTTT
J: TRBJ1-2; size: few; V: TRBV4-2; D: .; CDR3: CASSQDRDRGLNGYTF; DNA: TGTGCCAGCAGCCAAGATAGGGACCGGGGGTTGAATGGCTACACCTTC